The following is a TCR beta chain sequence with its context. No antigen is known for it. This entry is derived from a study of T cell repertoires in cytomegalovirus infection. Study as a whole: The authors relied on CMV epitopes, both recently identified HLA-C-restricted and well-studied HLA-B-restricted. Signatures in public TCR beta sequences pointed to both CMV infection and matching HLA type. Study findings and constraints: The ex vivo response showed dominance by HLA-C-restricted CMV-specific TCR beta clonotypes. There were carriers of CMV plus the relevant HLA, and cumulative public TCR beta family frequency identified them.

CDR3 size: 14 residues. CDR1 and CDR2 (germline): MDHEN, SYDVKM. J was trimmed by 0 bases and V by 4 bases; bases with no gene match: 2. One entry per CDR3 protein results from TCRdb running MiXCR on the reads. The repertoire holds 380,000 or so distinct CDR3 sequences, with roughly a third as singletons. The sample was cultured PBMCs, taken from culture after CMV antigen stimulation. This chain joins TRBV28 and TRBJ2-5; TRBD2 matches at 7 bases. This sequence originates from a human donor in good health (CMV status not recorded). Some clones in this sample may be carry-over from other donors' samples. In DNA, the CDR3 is TGTGCCAGCAGTTCCGGGGGGTACCAAGAGACCCAGTACTTC. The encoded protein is CASSSGGYQETQYF.